These 8 T cell receptor beta chains share one sample of origin, sequenced in a study of identical twins. MiXCR was run by TCRdb on the 5' RACE reads, yielding one entry per CDR3 protein. The repertoire has hundreds of thousands of distinct CDR3 sequences, around 6% of them found once; the top ten carry 1.5% to 2%. The sample taken for sequencing was naive T cells sorted from blood. These receptors were collected from a man between 18 and 35 years old in good health.

This clonotype turned up a few times. The CDR3 DNA reads as TGCAGTGCTAGAGAAGGCTACGAGCAGTACGTC. As protein: CSAREGYEQYV. The chain uses TRBV20-1 and TRBJ2-7, with no clear D. Germline V gene lookup returns CDR1 DFQATT and CDR2 SNEGSKA (reference sequence). CDR3 length: 11 residues. The V end was cut by 0 bases, the J end by 3 bases, with 3 bases between.

There are many counts of this clonotype. V gene TRBV3-1 combines with J gene TRBJ2-7; 9 bases agree with TRBD2. The CDR3 runs to 16 residues. Per the germline V gene, CDR1 is LGHDT and CDR2 is YNNKEL (reference sequence). The V and J ends lost 2 bases and 2 bases, in that order; junction bases with no gene match: 7. The CDR3 is CASSQFVTSGPYEQYF. CDR3 bases: TGTGCCAGCAGCCAATTCGTGACTAGCGGTCCCTACGAGCAGTACTTC.

This clonotype was detected only a few times. V gene TRBV7-9 combines with J gene TRBJ1-1; 8 bases map to TRBD1. Trimming took 7 bases from V and 0 from J; bases not matched to a gene: 4. The germline CDR1 and CDR2 sequences are SEHNR and FQNEAQ (reference sequence). CDR3 length: 14 amino acids. CDR3 sequence: CASIGTGMNTEAFF. For the CDR3, the DNA is TGTGCCAGCATAGGGACAGGTATGAACACTGAAGCTTTCTTT.

This clonotype occurred many times. This chain links TRBV5-1 with TRBJ2-2; TRBD2 agrees at 10 bases. From germline, CDR1 is SGHRS and CDR2 YFSETQ. Trimming removed 4 bases from V and 5 bases from J; junction bases left unmatched: 8. This CDR3 comprises 16 residues. The CDR3 sequence: CASSRASGSRTGELFF. The CDR3 nucleotides are TGCGCCAGCAGCCGGGCTAGCGGGAGTCGGACCGGGGAGCTGTTTTTT.

This clonotype was found many times. The chain joins TRBV7-9 to TRBJ2-5; D remains unclear. V was trimmed by 9 bases and J by 5 bases, leaving 7 bases between them. The CDR3 is 10 residues long. The germline CDR1 and CDR2 sequences are SEHNR and FQNEAQ (reference sequence). CDR3 nucleotides: TGTGCCAGTATGCGGGAGACCCAGTACTTC. Translated, it gives CASMRETQYF.

The table lists this clonotype with many counts. The J gene is TRBJ2-3, the V gene TRBV5-1; D is uncertain. This CDR3 is 14 amino acids long. V lost 0 bases and J lost 6, with 11 bases in between. Looked up from germline, CDR1 is SGHRS and CDR2 is YFSETQ. This CDR3 is CASSLETVRDTQYF. Written as DNA, the CDR3 is TGCGCCAGCAGCTTGGAAACGGTCCGGGATACGCAGTATTTT.

Only a few counts were recorded for this clonotype. This rearrangement joins TRBV27 to TRBJ1-5, with TRBD1 identical over 9 bases. This CDR3 is built from 14 residues. Germline V gene sequence: CDR1 MNHEY, CDR2 SMNVEV (reference sequence). Trimming removed 6 bases from V and 6 bases from J; junction bases left unmatched: 6. The CDR3: CASRTGGGAQPQHF. CDR3 coding DNA: TGTGCCAGCAGGACAGGGGGGGGGGCTCAGCCCCAGCATTTT.

The J gene is TRBJ1-1, the V gene TRBV6-1; a possible D gene is TRBD1 (5 bases). V lost 5 bases to trimming and J lost 2 bases, with 15 bases between them. Germline loops: CDR1 MNHNS, CDR2 SASEGT. This CDR3 spans 15 amino acids. The CDR3 is CASSTTGVGNTEAFF. DNA for the CDR3: TGTGCCAGCAGTACAACAGGCGTGGGAAACACTGAAGCTTTCTTT.